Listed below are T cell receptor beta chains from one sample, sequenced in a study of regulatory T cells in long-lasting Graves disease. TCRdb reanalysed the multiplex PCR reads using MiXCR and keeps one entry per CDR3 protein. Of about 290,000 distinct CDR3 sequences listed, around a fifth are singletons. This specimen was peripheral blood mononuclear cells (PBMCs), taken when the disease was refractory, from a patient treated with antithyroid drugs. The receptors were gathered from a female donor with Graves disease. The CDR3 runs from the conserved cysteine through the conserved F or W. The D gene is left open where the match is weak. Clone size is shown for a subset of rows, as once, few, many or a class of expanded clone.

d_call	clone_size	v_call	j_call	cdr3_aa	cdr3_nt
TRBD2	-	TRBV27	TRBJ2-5	CASRPGLAVNKETQYF	TGTGCCAGCAGACCCGGACTAGCGGTAAATAAAGAGACCCAGTACTTC
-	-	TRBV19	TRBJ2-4	CASISPAYIQYF	TGTGCCAGTATCTCCCCCGCGTACATTCAGTACTTC
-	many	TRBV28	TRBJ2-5	CASSFSQARETQYF	TGTGCCAGCAGTTTTTCACAGGCAAGAGAGACCCAGTACTTC
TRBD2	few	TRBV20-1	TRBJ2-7	CSARGLTSGTYEQYF	TGCAGTGCTAGGGGGCTGACTAGCGGTACCTACGAGCAGTACTTC
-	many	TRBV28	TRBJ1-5	CASRIHGQYSNQPQHF	TGTGCCAGCAGAATACATGGACAGTATAGCAATCAGCCCCAGCATTTT
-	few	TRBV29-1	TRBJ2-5	CSVVEAGDEKETQYF	TGCAGCGTTGTGGAAGCCGGGGACGAGAAAGAGACCCAGTACTTC
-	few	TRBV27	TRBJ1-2	CASSLNSNYGYTF	TGTGCCAGCAGTTTGAACAGTAACTATGGCTACACCTTC
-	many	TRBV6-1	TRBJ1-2	CASGRPAFYGYTF	TGTGCCAGCGGCCGACCGGCATTCTATGGCTACACCTTC
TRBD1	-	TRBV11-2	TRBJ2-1	CASSYSGGAGVEQFF	TGTGCCAGCAGCTATTCAGGGGGCGCAGGAGTTGAGCAGTTCTTC
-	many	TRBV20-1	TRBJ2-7	CSARDMSFEQYF	TGCAGTGCTAGAGATATGAGTTTCGAGCAGTACTTC
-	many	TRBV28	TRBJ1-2	CASTQTDVGGYTF	TGTGCCAGCACCCAAACGGATGTGGGGGGCTACACCTTC
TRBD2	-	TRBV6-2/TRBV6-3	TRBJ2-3	CASSLLAGPEDTQYF	TGTGCCAGCAGTTTATTAGCGGGACCTGAAGATACGCAGTATTTT
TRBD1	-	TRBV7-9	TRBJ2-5	CASSLQGQRQETQYF	TGTGCCAGCAGCTTACAGGGACAGAGACAAGAGACCCAGTACTTC
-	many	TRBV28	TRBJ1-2	CASSFWEGGYTF	TGTGCCAGCAGTTTCTGGGAAGGCGGCTACACCTTC